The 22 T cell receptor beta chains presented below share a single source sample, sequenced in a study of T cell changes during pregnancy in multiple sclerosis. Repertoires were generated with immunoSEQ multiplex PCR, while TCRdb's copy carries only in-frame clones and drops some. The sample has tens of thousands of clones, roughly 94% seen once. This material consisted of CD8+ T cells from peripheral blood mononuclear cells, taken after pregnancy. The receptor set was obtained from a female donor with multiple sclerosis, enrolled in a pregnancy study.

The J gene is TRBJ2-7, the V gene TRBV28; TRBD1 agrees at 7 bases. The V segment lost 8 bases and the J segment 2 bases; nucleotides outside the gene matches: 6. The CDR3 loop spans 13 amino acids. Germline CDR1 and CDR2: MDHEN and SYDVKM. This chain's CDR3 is CASETGSTYEQYF. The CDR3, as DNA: TGTGCCAGCGAGACAGGGTCCACCTACGAGCAGTACTTC.

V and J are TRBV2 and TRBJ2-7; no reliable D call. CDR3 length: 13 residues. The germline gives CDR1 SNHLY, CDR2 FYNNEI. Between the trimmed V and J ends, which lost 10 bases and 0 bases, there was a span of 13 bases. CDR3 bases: TGTGCCACACGGCAGCGAGACTCCTACGAGCAGTACTTC. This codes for CATRQRDSYEQYF.

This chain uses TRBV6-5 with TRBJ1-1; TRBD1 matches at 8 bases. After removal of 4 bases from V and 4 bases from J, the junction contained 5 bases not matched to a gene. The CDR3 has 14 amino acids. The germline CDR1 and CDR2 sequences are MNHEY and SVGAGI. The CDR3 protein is CASSLSGGGTEAFF. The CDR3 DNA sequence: TGTGCCAGCAGTTTATCAGGGGGCGGCACTGAAGCTTTCTTT.

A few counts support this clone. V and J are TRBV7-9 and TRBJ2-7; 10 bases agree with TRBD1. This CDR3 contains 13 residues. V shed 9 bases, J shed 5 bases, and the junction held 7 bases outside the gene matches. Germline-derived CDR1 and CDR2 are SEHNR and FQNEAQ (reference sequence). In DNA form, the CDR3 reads TGTGCCAGTACCGGGACAGGGGAAGACGAGCAGTACTTC. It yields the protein CASTGTGEDEQYF.

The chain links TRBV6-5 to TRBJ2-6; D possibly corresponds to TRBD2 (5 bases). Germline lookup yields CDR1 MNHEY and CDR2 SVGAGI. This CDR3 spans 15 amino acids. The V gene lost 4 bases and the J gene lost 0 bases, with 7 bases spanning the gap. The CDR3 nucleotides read TGTGCCAGCAGTTCCCGGGGCTCTGGGGCCAACGTCCTGACTTTC. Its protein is CASSSRGSGANVLTF.

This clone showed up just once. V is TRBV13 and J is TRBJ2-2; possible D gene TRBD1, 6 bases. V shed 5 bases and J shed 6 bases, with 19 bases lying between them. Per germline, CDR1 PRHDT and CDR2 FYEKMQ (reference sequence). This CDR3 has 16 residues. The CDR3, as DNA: TGTGCCAGCAGCCCGAAAGGGACAAGGAGGCCCGGGGAGCTGTTTTTT. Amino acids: CASSPKGTRRPGELFF.

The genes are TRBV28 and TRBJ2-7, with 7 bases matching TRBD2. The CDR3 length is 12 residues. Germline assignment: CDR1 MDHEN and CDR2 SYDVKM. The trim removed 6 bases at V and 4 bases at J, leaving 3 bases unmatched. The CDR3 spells CASRLAEYEQYF. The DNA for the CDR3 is TGTGCCAGCAGGCTAGCGGAATACGAGCAGTACTTC.

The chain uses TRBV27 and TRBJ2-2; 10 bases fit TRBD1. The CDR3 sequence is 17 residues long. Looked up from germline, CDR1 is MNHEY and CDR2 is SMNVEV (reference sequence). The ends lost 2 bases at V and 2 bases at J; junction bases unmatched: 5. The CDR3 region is CASSLLQTGGNTGELFF. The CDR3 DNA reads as TGTGCCAGCAGTTTACTTCAGACAGGGGGCAACACCGGGGAGCTGTTTTTT.

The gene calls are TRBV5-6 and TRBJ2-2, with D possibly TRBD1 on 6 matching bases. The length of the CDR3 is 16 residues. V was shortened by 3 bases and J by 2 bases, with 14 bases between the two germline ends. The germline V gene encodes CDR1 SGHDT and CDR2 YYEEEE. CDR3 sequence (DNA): TGTGCCAGCAGCTCTCCAGGGGAAGCAAACACCGGGGAGCTGTTTTTT. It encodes CASSSPGEANTGELFF.

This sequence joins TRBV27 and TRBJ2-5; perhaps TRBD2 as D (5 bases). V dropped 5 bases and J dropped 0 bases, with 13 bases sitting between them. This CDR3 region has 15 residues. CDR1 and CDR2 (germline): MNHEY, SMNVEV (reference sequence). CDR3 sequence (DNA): TGTGCCAGCAGTCCCCTTAGCGAGAACCAAGAGACCCAGTACTTC. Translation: CASSPLSENQETQYF.

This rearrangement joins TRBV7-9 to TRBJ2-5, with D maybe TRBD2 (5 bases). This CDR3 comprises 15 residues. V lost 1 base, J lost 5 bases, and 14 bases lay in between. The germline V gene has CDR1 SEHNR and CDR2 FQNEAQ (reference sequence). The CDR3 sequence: CASSLGPTGMETQYF. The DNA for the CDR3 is TGTGCCAGCAGCTTAGGGCCGACGGGAATGGAGACCCAGTACTTC.

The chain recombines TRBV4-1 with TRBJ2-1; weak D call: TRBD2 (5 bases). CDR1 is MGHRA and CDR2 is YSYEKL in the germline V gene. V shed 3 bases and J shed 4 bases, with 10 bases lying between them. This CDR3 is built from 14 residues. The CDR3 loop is CASSHGGQYNEQFF. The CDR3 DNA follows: TGCGCCAGCAGCCATGGCGGGCAATACAATGAGCAGTTCTTC.

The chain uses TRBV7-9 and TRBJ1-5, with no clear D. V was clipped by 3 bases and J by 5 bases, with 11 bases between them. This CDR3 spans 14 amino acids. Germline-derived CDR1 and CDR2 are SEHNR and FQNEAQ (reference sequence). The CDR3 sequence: CASSFGGRDQPQHF. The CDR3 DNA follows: TGTGCCAGCAGCTTCGGCGGCCGAGATCAGCCCCAGCATTTT.

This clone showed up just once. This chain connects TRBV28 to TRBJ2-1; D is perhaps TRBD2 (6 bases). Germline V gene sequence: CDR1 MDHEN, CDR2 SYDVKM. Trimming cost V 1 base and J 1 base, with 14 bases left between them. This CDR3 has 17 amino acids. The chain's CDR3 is CASSLLPGDGSYNEQFF. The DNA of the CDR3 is TGTGCCAGCAGTTTATTACCGGGAGACGGTTCCTACAATGAGCAGTTCTTC.

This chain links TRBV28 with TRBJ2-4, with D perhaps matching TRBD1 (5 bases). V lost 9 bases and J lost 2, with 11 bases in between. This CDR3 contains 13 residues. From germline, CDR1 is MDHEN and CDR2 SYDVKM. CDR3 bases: TGTGCCAGTTCGACAGTAACCAAAAACATTCAGTACTTC. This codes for CASSTVTKNIQYF.

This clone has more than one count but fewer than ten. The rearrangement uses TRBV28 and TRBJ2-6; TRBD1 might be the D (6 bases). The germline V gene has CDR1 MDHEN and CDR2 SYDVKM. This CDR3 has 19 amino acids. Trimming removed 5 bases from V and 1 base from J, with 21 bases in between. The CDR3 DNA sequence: TGTGCCAGCAGTCTACAGGGACAAACAGCCGATTCTGGGGCCAACGTCCTGACTTTC. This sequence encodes CASSLQGQTADSGANVLTF.

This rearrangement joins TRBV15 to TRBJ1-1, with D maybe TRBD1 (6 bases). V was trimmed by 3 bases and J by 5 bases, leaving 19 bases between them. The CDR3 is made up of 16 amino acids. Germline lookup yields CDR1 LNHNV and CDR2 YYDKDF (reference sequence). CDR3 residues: CATSSPRTGLRTEAFF. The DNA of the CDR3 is TGTGCCACCAGCAGTCCCAGAACAGGGTTAAGGACTGAAGCTTTCTTT.

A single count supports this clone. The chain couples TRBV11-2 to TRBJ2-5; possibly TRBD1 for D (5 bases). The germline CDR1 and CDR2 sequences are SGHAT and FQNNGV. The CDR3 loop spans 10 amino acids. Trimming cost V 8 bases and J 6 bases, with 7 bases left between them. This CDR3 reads CASGHQTQYF. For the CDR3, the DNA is TGTGCCAGCGGACATCAGACCCAGTACTTC.

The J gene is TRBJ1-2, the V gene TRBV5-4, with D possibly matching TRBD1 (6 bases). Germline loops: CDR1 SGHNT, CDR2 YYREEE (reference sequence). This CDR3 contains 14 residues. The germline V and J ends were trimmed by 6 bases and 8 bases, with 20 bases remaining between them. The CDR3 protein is CASTIEGGAGGYTF. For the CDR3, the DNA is TGTGCCAGCACCATCGAGGGGGGGGCGGGCGGCTACACCTTC.

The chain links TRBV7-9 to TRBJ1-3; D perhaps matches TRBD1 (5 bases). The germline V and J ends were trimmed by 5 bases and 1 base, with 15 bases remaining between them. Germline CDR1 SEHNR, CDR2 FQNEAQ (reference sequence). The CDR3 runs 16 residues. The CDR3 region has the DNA TGTGCCAGCAGCACTTCAGGGATTAGGTCTGGAAACACCATATATTTT. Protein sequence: CASSTSGIRSGNTIYF.

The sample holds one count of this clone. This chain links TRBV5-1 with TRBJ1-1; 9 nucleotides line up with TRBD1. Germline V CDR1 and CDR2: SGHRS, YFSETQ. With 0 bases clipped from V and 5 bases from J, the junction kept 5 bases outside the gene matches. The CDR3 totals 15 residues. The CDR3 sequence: CASSLELQGATEAFF. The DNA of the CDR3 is TGCGCCAGCAGCTTGGAACTACAGGGGGCGACTGAAGCTTTCTTT.

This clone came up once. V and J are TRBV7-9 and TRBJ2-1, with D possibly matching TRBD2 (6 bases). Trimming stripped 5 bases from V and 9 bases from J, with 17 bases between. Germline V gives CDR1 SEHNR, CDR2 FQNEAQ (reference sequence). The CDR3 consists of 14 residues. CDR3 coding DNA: TGTGCCAGCAGCCTACCCCGCGGGAACGGTGAGCAGTTCTTC. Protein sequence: CASSLPRGNGEQFF.